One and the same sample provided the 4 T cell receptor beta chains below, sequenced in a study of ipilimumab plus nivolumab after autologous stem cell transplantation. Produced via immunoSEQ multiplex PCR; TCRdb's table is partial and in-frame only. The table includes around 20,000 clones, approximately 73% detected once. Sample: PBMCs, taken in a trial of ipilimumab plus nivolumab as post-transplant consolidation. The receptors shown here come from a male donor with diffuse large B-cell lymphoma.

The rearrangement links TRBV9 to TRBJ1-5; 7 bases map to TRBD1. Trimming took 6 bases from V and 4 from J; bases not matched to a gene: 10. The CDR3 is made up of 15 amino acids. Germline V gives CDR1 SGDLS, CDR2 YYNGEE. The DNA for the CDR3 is TGTGCCAGCACCTCCCAAGGGGGCCTTAATCAGCCCCAGCATTTT. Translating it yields CASTSQGGLNQPQHF.

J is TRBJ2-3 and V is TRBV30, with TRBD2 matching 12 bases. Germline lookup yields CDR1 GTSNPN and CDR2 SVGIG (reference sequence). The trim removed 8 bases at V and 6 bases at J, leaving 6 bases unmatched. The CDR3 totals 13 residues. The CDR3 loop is CALLAGGRDTQYF. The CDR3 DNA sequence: TGTGCCCTCCTAGCGGGGGGGAGGGATACGCAGTATTTT.

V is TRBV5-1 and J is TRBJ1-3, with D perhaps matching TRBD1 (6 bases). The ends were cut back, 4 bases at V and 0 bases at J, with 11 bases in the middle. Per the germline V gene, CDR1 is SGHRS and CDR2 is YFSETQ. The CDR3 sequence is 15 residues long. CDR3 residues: CASSEQGNSGNTIYF. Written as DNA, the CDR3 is TGCGCCAGCAGCGAACAGGGAAACTCTGGAAACACCATATATTTT.

CDR3: CAISPRADDYEQYF. The CDR3 DNA follows: TGTGCCATCAGTCCCAGGGCAGACGACTACGAGCAGTACTTC. V is TRBV10-3 and J is TRBJ2-7; TRBD1 is a possible D gene (5 bases). Trimming left V 5 bases short and J 3 bases short, with 14 bases between. The germline V gene has CDR1 ENHRY and CDR2 SYGVKD. The CDR3 extends over 14 amino acids.